This T cell receptor (beta chain) was retrieved from a study of cytomegalovirus exposure and HLA in healthy donors. Separate from the roughly 700-subject first cohort, the roughly 110-subject validation cohort was the one that the donors belonged to. Sequencing used immunoSEQ multiplex PCR; TCRdb keeps in-frame clones, though not all of them. The sample lists 75,000 to 95,000 clones, roughly 97% occurring once. Notes on the study in general: Reports showed the classifier diagnosing cytomegalovirus status with high specificity and sensitivity. Cytomegalovirus association was assigned to about 150 TCR beta chains. The authors confirmed in vitro that three CMV-associated chains were specific for CMV antigens.

This clone was found a few times. As yet, its antigen is unknown. The CDR3 contains 14 residues. The germline V and J ends were trimmed by 0 bases and 0 bases, with 6 bases remaining between them. Germline CDR1 reads SGHTS; CDR2 reads YDEGEE. This chain connects TRBV5-8 to TRBJ2-5; D uncertain. This TCR was sampled from a man younger than 35 in good health and CMV-seronegative. Sequencing was performed on PBMCs. The CDR3 region is CASSLDSYQETQYF. DNA of the CDR3: TGTGCCAGCAGCTTGGACAGCTACCAAGAGACCCAGTACTTC.